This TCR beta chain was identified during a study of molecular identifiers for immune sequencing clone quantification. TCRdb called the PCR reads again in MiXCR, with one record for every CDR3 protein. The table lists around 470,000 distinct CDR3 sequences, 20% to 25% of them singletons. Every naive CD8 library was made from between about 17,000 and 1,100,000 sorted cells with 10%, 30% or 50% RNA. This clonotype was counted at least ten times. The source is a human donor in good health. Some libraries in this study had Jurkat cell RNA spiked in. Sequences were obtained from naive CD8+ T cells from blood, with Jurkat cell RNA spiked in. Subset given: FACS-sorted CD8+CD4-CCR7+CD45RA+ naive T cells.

The CDR3 region is CASSLAMAGPTEAFF. CDR3 DNA sequence: TGTGCCAGCAGCTTGGCCATGGCGGGGCCCACTGAAGCTTTCTTT. This sequence joins TRBV5-4 and TRBJ1-1, with D perhaps matching TRBD1 (5 bases). Trimming shortened V by 0 bases and J by 4 bases, and 13 bases separated the two germline ends. In germline, CDR1 is SGHNT, CDR2 YYREEE (reference sequence). This CDR3 spans 15 amino acids.